This T cell receptor (beta chain) was retrieved from a study of PD-L1 blockade in urothelial cancer. Turning to the study itself: Bladder-origin urothelial cancer in males covered most of the roughly 29 patients.

Described time point: peripheral blood 6 weeks after treatment start. There were between 1 and 8 samples from each patient, taken pretreatment and on-treatment. Trimming at V came to 4 bases and at J to 7 bases, leaving 4 bases not matched to a gene. The CDR3 has 12 amino acids. The germline CDR1 and CDR2 sequences are SGHRS and YFSETQ. Every PCR received spiked-in synthetic TCR analog templates. Produced via immunoSEQ multiplex PCR; TCRdb's table is partial and in-frame only. This sample has over 100,000 clones; 80% to 95% occur once, and the top ten carry less than 5%. The V call is TRBV5-1, the J call TRBJ1-1; 7 bases fit TRBD1. The sequence was collected from a man aged 55 to 70 with urothelial cancer. The specimen comprised PBMCs, sampled around atezolizumab (anti-PD-L1) treatment. The CDR3 loop is CASSVDRIEAFF. CDR3 nucleotides: TGCGCCAGCAGCGTGGACAGGATTGAAGCTTTCTTT.